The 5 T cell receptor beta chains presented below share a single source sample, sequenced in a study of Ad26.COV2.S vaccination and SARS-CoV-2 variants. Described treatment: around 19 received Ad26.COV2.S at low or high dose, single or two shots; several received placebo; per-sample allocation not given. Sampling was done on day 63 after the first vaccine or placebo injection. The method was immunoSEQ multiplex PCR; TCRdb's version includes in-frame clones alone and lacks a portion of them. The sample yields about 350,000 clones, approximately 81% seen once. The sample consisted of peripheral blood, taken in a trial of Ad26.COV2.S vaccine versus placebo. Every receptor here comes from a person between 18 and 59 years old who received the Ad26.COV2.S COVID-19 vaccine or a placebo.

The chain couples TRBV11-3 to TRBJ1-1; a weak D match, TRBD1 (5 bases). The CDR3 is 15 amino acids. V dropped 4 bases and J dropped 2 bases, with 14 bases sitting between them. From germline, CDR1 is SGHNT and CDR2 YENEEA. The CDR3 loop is CASSSRGTGNTEAFF. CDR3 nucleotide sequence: TGTGCCAGCAGCTCGAGGGGAACAGGAAACACTGAAGCTTTCTTT.

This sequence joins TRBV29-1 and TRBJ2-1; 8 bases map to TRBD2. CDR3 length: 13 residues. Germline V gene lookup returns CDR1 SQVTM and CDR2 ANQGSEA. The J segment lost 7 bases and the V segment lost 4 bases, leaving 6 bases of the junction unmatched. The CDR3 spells CSVGAGGMNEQFF. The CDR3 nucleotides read TGCAGCGTTGGGGCGGGAGGAATGAATGAGCAGTTCTTC.

CDR3 sequence reads: CASSQEEFGRTGQYF. In nucleotides, the CDR3 is TGCGCCAGCAGCCAAGAAGAATTCGGGCGGACGGGGCAGTACTTC. The genes are TRBV4-1 and TRBJ2-7; D call uncertain. V was clipped by 0 bases and J by 9 bases, with 18 bases between them. The CDR3 sequence is 15 residues long. The germline V gene has CDR1 MGHRA and CDR2 YSYEKL.

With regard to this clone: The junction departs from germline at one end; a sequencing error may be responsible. CDR3 sequence (DNA): TGTGCCAGCAGTTTAGCAGGGTTCACAAATACGCAGTATTTT. Residues: CASSLAGFTNTQYF. The V and J genes are TRBV27 and TRBJ2-3; D possibly corresponds to TRBD1 (5 bases). Germline CDR1 reads MNHEY; CDR2 reads SMNVEV (reference sequence). The length of the CDR3 is 14 residues.

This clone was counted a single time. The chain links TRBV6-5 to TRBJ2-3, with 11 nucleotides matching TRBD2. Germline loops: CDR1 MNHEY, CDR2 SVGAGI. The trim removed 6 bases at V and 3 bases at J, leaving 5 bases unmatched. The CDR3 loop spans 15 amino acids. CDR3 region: CASRQLAGATDTQYF. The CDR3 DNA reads TGTGCCAGCAGACAACTAGCGGGAGCGACAGATACGCAGTATTTT.